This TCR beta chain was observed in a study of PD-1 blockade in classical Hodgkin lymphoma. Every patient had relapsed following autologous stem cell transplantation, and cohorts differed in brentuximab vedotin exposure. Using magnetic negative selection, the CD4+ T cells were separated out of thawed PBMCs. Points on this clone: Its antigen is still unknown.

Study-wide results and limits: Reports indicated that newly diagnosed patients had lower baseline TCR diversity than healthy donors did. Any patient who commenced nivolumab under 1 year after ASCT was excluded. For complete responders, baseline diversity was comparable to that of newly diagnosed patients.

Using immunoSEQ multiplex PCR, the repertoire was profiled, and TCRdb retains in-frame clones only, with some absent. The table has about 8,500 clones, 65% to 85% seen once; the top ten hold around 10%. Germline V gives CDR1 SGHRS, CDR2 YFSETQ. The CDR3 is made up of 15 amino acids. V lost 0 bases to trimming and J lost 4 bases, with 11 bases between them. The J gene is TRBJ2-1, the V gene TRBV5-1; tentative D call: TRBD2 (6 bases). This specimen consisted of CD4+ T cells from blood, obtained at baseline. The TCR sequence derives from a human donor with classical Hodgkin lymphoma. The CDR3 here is CASSLVAGSYNEQFF. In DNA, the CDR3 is TGCGCCAGCAGCTTGGTGGCGGGAAGTTACAATGAGCAGTTCTTC.